This T cell receptor beta chain came from a study of CD8 T cells in Susac syndrome. About this clonotype itself: Its matching antigen is unknown.

General study findings and limits: It was acknowledged in the study that its TCR sequencing and HLA analysis involved a relatively small number of individuals.

Random hexamers were used to reverse transcribe 0.5 to 1 ug of RNA. Multiplex immunoSEQ PCR targeted 54 Vbeta and 13 Jbeta TCR beta segments. TCRdb itself ran the immunoSEQ multiplex PCR reads through MiXCR, one entry per CDR3 protein. The sample has fewer than 150,000 distinct CDR3 sequences; roughly 94% are singletons. Healthy donors served as age- and sex-matched controls. Negative isolation was used for CD8+ and CD4+ T cells, and FACS enrichment was applied to TEMRA cells. CDR1 and CDR2 from the germline V gene are MNHEY and SMNVEV (reference sequence). This CDR3 has 18 amino acids. J gave up 2 bases and V 5 bases, and 16 bases lay outside the gene matches.

The sequence was obtained from a human donor in good health. The chain is built from TRBV27 and TRBJ2-7; 9 bases map to TRBD1. Sequenced input: CD8+ T cells from PBMCs. CDR3 region: CASSLRDRARAATYEQYF. The CDR3 region has the DNA TGTGCCAGCAGTCTCCGGGACAGGGCTCGAGCAGCGACCTACGAGCAGTACTTC.